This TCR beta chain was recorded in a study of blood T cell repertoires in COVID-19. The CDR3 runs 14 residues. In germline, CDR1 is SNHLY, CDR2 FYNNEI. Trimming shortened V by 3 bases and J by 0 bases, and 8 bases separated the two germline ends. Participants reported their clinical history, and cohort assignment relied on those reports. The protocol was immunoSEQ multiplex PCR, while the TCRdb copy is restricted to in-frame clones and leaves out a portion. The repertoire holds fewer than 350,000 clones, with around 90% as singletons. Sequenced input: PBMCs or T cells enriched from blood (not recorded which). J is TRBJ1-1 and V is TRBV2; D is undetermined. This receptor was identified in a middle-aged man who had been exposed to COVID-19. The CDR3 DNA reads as TGTGCCAGCAGTGACCCGGGAATGAACACTGAAGCTTTCTTT. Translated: CASSDPGMNTEAFF.